The 5 T cell receptor beta chains below come from one sample, sequenced in a study of response to subunit inactivated influenza vaccine. MiXCR, run by TCRdb on the RT-PCR reads, gives a single entry per CDR3 protein. The data contain roughly 500,000 distinct CDR3 sequences, 16% of them singletons. The starting material was CD4+ T cells sorted from PBMCs, obtained about 24 months after vaccination. Every receptor here comes from a man aged 45-69 years who received an inactivated influenza vaccine.

This clonotype was counted many times. V usage is TRBV5-1 and J usage is TRBJ2-7; TRBD1 matches 8 bases. The V segment lost 4 bases and the J segment 12 bases; nucleotides outside the gene matches: 6. The germline gives CDR1 SGHRS, CDR2 YFSETQ. The CDR3 has 11 amino acids. As DNA, the CDR3 is TGCGCCAGCAGCCAGGGGGCCCTATCGTACTTC. This gives the protein CASSQGALSYF.

Details on this clonotype: At one end the junction does not follow the germline gene, possibly because of a read error. V is TRBV11-1 and J is TRBJ2-7; TRBD2 is a possible D gene (6 bases). Germline loops: CDR1 SGHAT, CDR2 FQDESV (reference sequence). The length of the CDR3 is 16 residues. The DNA of the CDR3 is TGTGCCAGCAGCCCGATGGGACTGAAAAGCTCCGACGAGCAGTACTTC. It specifies CASSPMGLKSSDEQYF.

The CDR3 here is CASSSRMGQVTEAFF. CDR3 in DNA: TGTGCCAGCAGCTCGAGGATGGGACAGGTCACTGAAGCTTTCTTT. J is TRBJ1-1 and V is TRBV11-2; 8 bases match TRBD1. The germline V gene encodes CDR1 SGHAT and CDR2 FQNNGV. V lost 4 bases and J lost 4; bases outside the gene matches: 8. This CDR3 is 15 amino acids long.

The chain links TRBV4-3 to TRBJ2-1; D is unclear. The CDR3 sequence is 17 residues long. Germline CDR1 and CDR2: LGHNA and YSLEER. V was shortened by 4 bases and J by 2 bases, with 18 bases between the two germline ends. The CDR3 protein is CASSRYEPGSTYNEQFF. Here the CDR3 DNA reads TGCGCCAGCAGCCGGTACGAGCCGGGCTCTACCTACAATGAGCAGTTCTTC.

The rearrangement joins TRBV6-2 or TRBV6-3 to TRBJ2-1; 9 nucleotides match TRBD2. Germline V gene data show CDR1 as MNHEY and CDR2 as SVGEGT. This CDR3 has 20 residues. With V trimmed by 1 base and J by 0 bases, 13 bases remained unmatched. The CDR3 nucleotides read TGTGCCAGCAGTTACTTCGGAGGCGGGGGGGCCCCAAACTCCTACAATGAGCAGTTCTTC. Amino acids: CASSYFGGGGAPNSYNEQFF.